A selection of T cell receptor beta chains follows, all from one sample in a study of blood T cell repertoires in COVID-19. This table comes from immunoSEQ multiplex PCR, and its TCRdb copy is limited to in-frame clones, with some not included. The sample holds 150,000 to 250,000 clones, around 87% seen once. The specimen was PBMCs or T cells enriched from blood (not recorded which). These receptors came from a woman aged 25 to 45 who had recovered from COVID-19. Each CDR3 is given with its conserved first and last residue. The D gene is left open where the match is weak. Some rows mark clone size as missing; the rest say once, few, many or name a class of expanded clone.

d_call clone_size j_call v_call cdr3_nt cdr3_aa
NA NA TRBJ2-7 TRBV12-3/TRBV12-4 TGTGCCAGCAGGGCAGGGACCTACGAGCAGTACTTC CASRAGTYEQYF
NA NA TRBJ2-5 TRBV2 TGTGCCAGCAGTTCCTACGGACTGGGCCAAGAGACCCAGTACTTC CASSSYGLGQETQYF
NA NA TRBJ1-2 TRBV4-1 TGCGCCAGCAGCCAAGATCCGGGGGACGCCTATGGCTACACCTTC CASSQDPGDAYGYTF
NA NA TRBJ1-2 TRBV10-2 TGCGCCAGCAGTGAGTCTCGGACAGCCCTAGGCTACACCTTC CASSESRTALGYTF
TRBD1 once TRBJ2-2 TRBV5-1 TGCGCCAGCAGCTTATCCGGGACAGGGGTGACCGGGGAGCTGTTTTTT CASSLSGTGVTGELFF
TRBD1 few TRBJ2-3 TRBV12-5 TGTGCTAGTGGTTTGCCGCCGACAGGGACAGATACGCAGTATTTT CASGLPPTGTDTQYF
NA NA TRBJ1-2 TRBV4-3 TGCGCCAGCAGCCAAGGACGTTCAGGGAAGGATGGCTACACCTTC CASSQGRSGKDGYTF
TRBD1 NA TRBJ1-4 TRBV18 TGTGCCAGCTCACCGTCCGGGGGGACAGGGGATGAAAAACTGTTTTTT CASSPSGGTGDEKLFF
TRBD1 NA TRBJ1-5 TRBV19 TGTGCCAGTAGTATAGGGGGGACAGGGCCCCCTCAGCCCCAGCATTTT CASSIGGTGPPQPQHF
TRBD1 NA TRBJ2-5 TRBV10-3 TGTGCCATCAGTGTCAGGGGGAGTCAAGAGACCCAGTACTTC CAISVRGSQETQYF
TRBD2 NA TRBJ2-1 TRBV29-1 TGCAGCGCCTATAGCGGGAGTTCTGACAATGAGCAGTTCTTC CSAYSGSSDNEQFF
NA NA TRBJ1-1 TRBV29-1 TGCAGCGTTGCAACTACGAACACTGAAGCTTTCTTT CSVATTNTEAFF
NA once TRBJ2-1 TRBV27 TGTGCCAGCAGTTTCCGGGGGAATGAGCAGTTCTTC CASSFRGNEQFF
TRBD2 NA TRBJ2-1 TRBV25-1 TGTGCCAGCAGTGATCAACGACTAGCGGGAGGGCCACTTGAGCAGTTCTTC CASSDQRLAGGPLEQFF
TRBD2 NA TRBJ2-3 TRBV10-3 TGTGCCATCAGTAGAACGACTAGCGGGGGAACAGATACGCAGTATTTT CAISRTTSGGTDTQYF
NA once TRBJ1-5 TRBV5-1 TGCGCCAGCAGCTTGGCGGCAGGGGATCAGCCCCAGCATTTT CASSLAAGDQPQHF
NA NA TRBJ2-2 TRBV4-3 TGCGCCAGCAGCCAACGGACAACGACCGGGGAGCTGTTTTTT CASSQRTTTGELFF
TRBD1 NA TRBJ2-7 TRBV5-5 TGTGCCAGCAGCTTGGACAGGGGAACGTACGAGCAGTACTTC CASSLDRGTYEQYF
TRBD1 NA TRBJ1-6 TRBV7-3 TGTGCCAGCAGCTTGACAGGGTTGTATTCACCCCTCCACTTT CASSLTGLYSPLHF
TRBD2 once TRBJ2-7 TRBV29-1 TGCAGCGTGGGGACTAACTTGTACGAGCAGTACTTC CSVGTNLYEQYF
NA NA TRBJ1-5 TRBV10-2 TGCGCCAGCAACGGGGTGAGGGTAGGTCAGCCCCAGCATTTT CASNGVRVGQPQHF
NA NA TRBJ1-1 TRBV20-1 TGCAGTGCACCGGTAAACACTGAAGCTTTCTTT CSAPVNTEAFF
TRBD1 NA TRBJ1-6 TRBV9 TGTGCCAGCAGCCCCCAAGGGGGGACAGCGACTTCACCCCTCCACTTT CASSPQGGTATSPLHF